This TCR beta chain was sequenced in a study of CD8+ T cells in alopecia areata. Study summary: Oral tofacitinib (5 to 10 mg twice daily) was administered to treated patients. Tofacitinib lasted 6 to 18 months, then 6 months off drug. General study points: There were also resident alphabeta T cells of normal skin sequenced in scalp samples. Compared with mice, patients displayed less clear TCR sharing, possibly for HLA-related reasons.

This CDR3 has 16 residues. The ends lost 6 bases at V and 8 bases at J; junction bases unmatched: 11. The V gene's germline CDR1 is KGHSH and CDR2 LQKENI. RNA was extracted and reverse transcribed into cDNA as the sequencing template. Profiling relied on immunoSEQ multiplex PCR, and the TCRdb table lists in-frame clones only, not all of them. The top ten clones hold less than 1% of a sample with 140,000 or so clones, around 51% of them seen once. This clone came up once. Its specificity is unknown. The starting material was CD4+ T cells sorted from blood, obtained at week 0. This sequence joins TRBV18 and TRBJ2-1; 12 bases line up with TRBD2. The sequence derives from a human donor with alopecia areata. The CDR3 DNA is TGTGCCAGCTCCGCCGAACTAGCGGGAGGAGACGATGAGCAGTTCTTC. Translating gives CASSAELAGGDDEQFF.